This TCR beta chain was sequenced for a study of T cells in Graves' hyperthyroidism and ophthalmopathy. As for the study in general: Prior to any treatment, at the point of initial diagnosis, peripheral blood was collected. Points from the study as a whole: Within blood appeared most thyroid clonotypes that had expanded above 0.001.

RNA transcripts provided the source from which TCR beta CDR3 regions were amplified. The HTBI primer set served for first-round RT-PCR of the TCR CDR3. TCRdb ran MiXCR on the multiplex PCR reads and lists one entry per CDR3 protein. This table holds approximately 610,000 distinct CDR3 sequences, 15% to 20% found once. This clonotype was counted ten times or more. The target antigen is unknown. Germline V gene lookup returns CDR1 SNHLY and CDR2 FYNNEI. The V gene lost 1 base and the J gene lost 1 base, with 4 bases spanning the gap. CDR3 size: 14 residues. Fresh peripheral blood, approximately 10 ml, was the source of the PBMCs.

This chain joins TRBV2 and TRBJ2-2; D not resolved. The sequenced sample consisted of blood. This TCR derives from a woman between 18 and 29 years old with Graves' hyperthyroidism. The CDR3 loop reads CASSEDQNTGELFF. For the CDR3, the DNA is TGTGCCAGCAGTGAAGATCAGAACACCGGGGAGCTGTTTTTT. The variable domain in full, completed from reference TRBV2 and TRBJ2-2, reads EPEVTQTPSHQVTQMGQEVILRCVPISNHLYFYWYRQILGQKVEFLVSFYNNEISEKSEIFDDQFSVERPDGSNFTLKIRSTKLEDSAMYFCASSEDQNTGELFFGEGSRLTVL.